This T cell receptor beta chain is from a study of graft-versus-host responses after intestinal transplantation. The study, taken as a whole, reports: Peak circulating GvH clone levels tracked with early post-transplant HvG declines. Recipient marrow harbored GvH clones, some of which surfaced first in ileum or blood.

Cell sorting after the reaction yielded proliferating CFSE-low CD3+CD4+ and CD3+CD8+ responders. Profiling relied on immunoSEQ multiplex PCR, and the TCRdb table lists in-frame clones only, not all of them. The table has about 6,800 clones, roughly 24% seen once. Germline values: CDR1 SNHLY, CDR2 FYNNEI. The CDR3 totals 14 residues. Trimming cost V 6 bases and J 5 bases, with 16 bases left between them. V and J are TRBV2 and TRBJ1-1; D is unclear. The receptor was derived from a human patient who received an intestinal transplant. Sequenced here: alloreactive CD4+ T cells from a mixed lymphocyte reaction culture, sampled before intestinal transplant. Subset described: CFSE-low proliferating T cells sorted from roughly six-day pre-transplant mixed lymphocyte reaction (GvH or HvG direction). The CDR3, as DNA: TGTGCCAGCAGGCTGACTTGGGCGGAGACTGAAGCTTTCTTT. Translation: CASRLTWAETEAFF.